This T cell receptor (beta chain) was profiled in a study of cytomegalovirus exposure and HLA in healthy donors. The PCR contained 60 Vbeta and 13 Jbeta primers. Sequencing used immunoSEQ multiplex PCR; TCRdb keeps in-frame clones, though not all of them. The sample has approximately 160,000 clones, about 75% seen once. This clone has only a few counts. Input material: PBMCs. The sequence derives from a male donor in good health and CMV-seronegative.

CDR3 in amino acids: CASSEQGSQPQHF. CDR3 bases: TGTGCCAGCAGTGAACAGGGGAGTCAGCCCCAGCATTTT. The chain is built from TRBV6-4 and TRBJ1-5, with 7 bases that match TRBD1. The CDR3 spans 13 residues. Unmatched junction bases numbered 2, after V lost 3 bases and J lost 6 bases. Germline-derived CDR1 and CDR2 are MRHNA and SNTAGT.